The present T cell receptor beta chain was sequenced within a study of neurological immune-mediated disorders (dated by TCRdb to about 2019). Background for the entire study: Among the approximately 35 multiple sclerosis patients, approximately 30 had relapsing-remitting MS and 3 had secondary progressive MS. The study compared peripheral blood TCR-beta repertoires of HTLV-I-associated myelopathy (HAM/TSP) patients, multiple sclerosis patients and healthy controls using UMI-based sequencing. Longitudinal samples, technical triplicates and paired sorted CD4+ and CD8+ T-cell subsets, alongside PBMC samples, were included among the roughly 100 TCR-beta libraries. Of the 70 or so subjects in the cohort, about 14 were HAM/TSP patients, about 35 were multiple sclerosis patients, and 20 were healthy controls.

General findings and caveats noted by the study authors: No clinical or MRI features were associated with the MS cluster, and the authors said that larger cohorts are needed. No identical CDR3 amino acid sequences were shared among expanded clones across subjects, suggesting private TCR-beta repertoires in all groups. In a phylogenetic analysis, the repertoires of 18 out of 34 MS patients fell into a single cluster of related CDR3 sequences, pointing to a possible signature at the repertoire level. TCR clonal expansion was highest in HAM/TSP patients and lowest in MS patients, with MS patients falling below even healthy controls.

V drops 0 bases and J drops 5 bases, leaving 7 bases in between. From the germline V gene (reference sequence), CDR1 is DFQATT and CDR2 is SNEGSKA. There are 12 amino acids in the CDR3, from cysteine to phenylalanine inclusive. Left in the record is the CDR3 DNA by itself, 36 bases read in frame from the first base. For unsorted PBMC libraries, 2 million PBMCs were used after storage in RNAlater at -80 degrees C until RNA extraction. Multiple sclerosis patients were enrolled in a US clinical protocol evaluating disease progression by magnetic resonance imaging. Peripheral blood was subjected to Ficoll-Hypaque density gradient centrifugation to isolate PBMCs, which were then cryopreserved in liquid nitrogen. To synthesize cDNA, template-switch 5'RACE was performed with a primer carrying a 10-nucleotide random unique molecular identifier so that each TCR transcript was tagged. Every sequencing run yielded over 170 million TCR-beta sequences covering 15-18 subjects. The RNeasy kit was used for extraction of total RNA. The KAPA Real-time Library Amplification kit was used to amplify TCR-beta VDJ regions with primers targeting the TCR constant region and the 5'RACE anchor. A first PCR added sample indexes and Illumina adaptors, and a second PCR then raised library yield. After purification with Ampure beads, the TCR product of roughly 650 bp was size-selected on a 2% E-gel SizeSelection system. Before pooling, library quality was checked on a Bioanalyzer, concentration was measured with Qubit, and libraries were quantified with the Kapa Library Quantification kit. An Illumina HiSeq 2500 sequenced the libraries paired-end 2 x 150 bp. To increase sequence diversity, 25-30% phiX was spiked into each library pool. The published analysis was carried out like this. The UMI-based MiGEC pipeline processed quality-filtered reads and removed over 80% of raw TCR sequences during error correction. VDJ genes were aligned to IMGT germline references, and each clonotype was defined by a unique CDR3 amino acid sequence together with V-J genes. VDJtools evaluated clonal expansion, Shannon diversity and CDR3 relatedness (CalcPairwiseDistances, ClusterSamples); CLCbio workbench built phylogenetic trees. Expanded clones were defined as having at least 8 unique UMIs, based on coefficient-of-variation modelling across technical triplicates. The public reads were reprocessed in TCRdb via fastp at Q25 and MiXCR, keeping in-frame beta chains. A single entry per CDR3 protein holds the most common genes and DNA from its merged rows. The V and J calls, along with clone size, are taken from TCRdb and not from the paper's own processing. The sample table holds about 62,000 distinct CDR3 sequences, of which under 5.5% were seen once. Together, the top ten hold less than 3.5% of the sample.

This clonotype was found many times. Its binding antigen is unknown. Per-base quality was not reported, and no clone a single base away is much larger than it. The clonotype comes from a woman between 50 and 59 years old with multiple sclerosis. The V and J segments used are TRBV20-1 and TRBJ1-1, with TRBD1 perhaps the D gene, on 5 matching bases. Sequenced: PBMCs. The sequenced DNA is TGCAGTGCTAGAGACTGGGGGACTGAAGCTTTCTTT. It specifies CSARDWGTEAFF.